This T cell receptor beta chain was sequenced for a study of OX40 agonist ivuxolimab in advanced cancers. Study observations and caveats: Undetermined was the antigen specificity of the expanded peripheral T cells.

Note on this clone: What it binds is unknown.

Measured with immunoSEQ multiplex PCR; TCRdb has only the in-frame clones, and not every one. The sample contains approximately 17,000 clones, around 82% of which appear only once. CDR1 and CDR2 (germline): SQVTM, ANQGSEA. The CDR3 has 14 amino acids. After removal of 8 bases from V and 2 bases from J, the junction contained 8 bases not matched to a gene. The TCR originated in an adult with an advanced solid tumor such as melanoma, head and neck, liver or kidney cancer. The sequencing here drew on CD4+ or CD8+ T cells sorted from blood, taken in a trial of the OX40 agonist ivuxolimab. The genes are TRBV29-1 and TRBJ2-2, with 7 bases lining up with TRBD1. CDR3 sequence reads: CSIRQGFNTGELFF. In DNA form, the CDR3 reads TGCAGCATCCGACAGGGCTTTAACACCGGGGAGCTGTTTTTT.